The present T cell receptor (beta chain) was sequenced within a study of T-cell memory formation after mild COVID-19 (dated by TCRdb to the early 2020s). Looking at the study overall: Most TCR sequence clusters were specific to one of the two donors. Two young, previously healthy adult volunteers made up the cohort, one male and one female. In a couple of donors, T-cell clones that expanded and contracted after mild COVID-19 were tracked by sequencing TCRalpha and TCRbeta repertoires over time. Overall results and qualifications from the work: Contracting CD4+ clones were located mainly in the CM and EM memory subsets, whereas CD8+ clones were found to be enriched in EMRA. Clones contracting from day 15 to 85 had balanced CD4/CD8 phenotypes, while a second wave expanding from day 15 to 37 was biased towards CD4+. Some responding clones were found in pre-infection memory, which suggests that pre-existing cross-reactive memory T cells took part in the SARS-CoV-2 response. The study included only a couple of mild cases, and larger cohorts that include severe cases with pre-infection samples were judged to be necessary. SARS-CoV-2 specificity was not confirmed for the second-wave clones peaking on day 37.

V gives up 5 bases and J gives up 6 bases, and the segment between their germline ends measures 8 bases. The CDR1 and CDR2 encoded by the germline V gene (reference sequence) are SEHNR and FQNEAQ. Inclusive of the bounding cysteine and phenylalanine, the CDR3 is 12 residues long. This entry keeps only the CDR3 DNA: 36 bases, framed from base 1. Ficoll-Paque density gradient centrifugation was used to isolate PBMCs. TCRdb records Illumina NovaSeq 6000 as the sequencer. TCRalpha and TCRbeta cDNA libraries were constructed by 5'RACE with constant-segment primers, with sample barcodes and unique molecular identifiers being introduced. Trizol reagent was used to extract RNA from every sample. Amplification of the libraries took two PCR steps, and the second step added a second sample barcode plus Illumina TruSeq adapters. Libraries were sequenced on an Illumina NovaSeq with 2 x 150 bp paired-end reads. Processing in the source paper ran as follows. Reads were demultiplexed and collapsed into UMI-guided consensus sequences with migec v1.2.7. Using mixcr v2.1.11, UMI consensuses were aligned to TRA and TRB V and J templates and then assembled into clonotypes. A clonotype was counted as expanded or contracted only when both edgeR and NoisET called the clonotype significant, with the noise models trained on biological replicates. For edgeR calls, the cutoffs were a false discovery rate-adjusted p below 0.01 and a log2 fold-change threshold of 1. As an exploratory analysis of dynamics, max-normalized trajectories of the 1000 most abundant clonotypes were examined with PCA combined with hierarchical clustering. Separately sequenced CD4+ and CD8+ repertoires were used to assign a CD4 or CD8 phenotype to each responding clone. The public reads were reprocessed in TCRdb via fastp at Q25 and MiXCR, keeping in-frame beta chains. Rows are combined by CDR3 protein, so each entry shows the most common genes and DNA. In this record, the V and J calls reflect TCRdb's handling and not the investigators' own analysis. The sample records roughly 340,000 distinct CDR3 sequences, about 16% of which are singletons. Around 20% of the sample belongs to the ten largest clones.

This clonotype was recorded a few times. Its antigen specificity is not known. No base quality information exists; no much larger clone differs at one position. The rearranged segments are TRBV7-9 and TRBJ1-5; possibly the D gene is TRBD1, per 5 matching bases. The source material was PBMCs or a T cell subset sorted from them (not recorded which). The sequence was obtained from a man aged 18 to 29 who had mild COVID-19 (a few samples of this study predate the infection). The sample titles of this study are shuffled in the database, so cell type and time point are left out; the donor was told from shared clones. The CDR3 has the sequence CASSRGAQPQHF. DNA sequence: TGTGCCAGCAGCCGTGGGGCTCAGCCCCAGCATTTT.